The TCR beta chain under discussion was sequenced for a study of read filtering for tumor transcriptome and immune sequencing. Study-wide results and caveats: In IR-seq, single-read clonotypes were about 80% of clonotypes but approximately 3.5% of reads.

Trimming took off 1 base at V and 6 bases at J, with 7 bases between the two ends. CDR3 size: 12 residues. Germline assignment: CDR1 SEHNR and CDR2 FQNEAQ (reference sequence). This clonotype was seen many times. Its antigen is undetermined. This library used around 0.4 ug RNA and molecular barcoded adaptors spanning alpha/delta and beta/gamma chains. TCRdb used MiXCR to reprocess the reads, holding one entry per CDR3 protein. The data hold about 37,000 distinct CDR3 sequences, with 12% observed a single time. At the time of active disease, bone marrow was collected from every patient. The chain has TRBV7-9 and TRBJ2-7; no clear D gene. The source is a donor at least 40 years old with multiple myeloma. The sequenced material came from a population of CD138-negative cells sorted from bone marrow. CDR3 protein: CASSLEVGEQYF. The CDR3 DNA reads TGTGCCAGCAGCTTAGAGGTTGGCGAGCAGTACTTC.